The T cell receptor beta chain under discussion was sequenced for a study of cytomegalovirus exposure and HLA in healthy donors. Germline assignment: CDR1 SGHVS and CDR2 FQNEAQ. The CDR3 extends over 13 amino acids. The V and J ends lost 0 bases and 3 bases respectively, with 6 bases between them. This table comes from immunoSEQ multiplex PCR, and its TCRdb copy is limited to in-frame clones, with some not included. Among some 170,000 clones listed, 80% to 90% were seen once. This TCR was recovered from a woman under 40 in good health and CMV-seronegative. The sequenced sample consisted of PBMCs. V and J are TRBV7-8 and TRBJ2-7; D is unresolved. CDR3: CASSLAPGYEQYF. The CDR3 DNA is TGTGCCAGCAGCTTAGCACCAGGCTACGAGCAGTACTTC.